This T cell receptor (beta chain) derives from a study of blood T cell repertoires in COVID-19. V was shortened by 2 bases and J by 3 bases, with 14 bases between the two germline ends. This CDR3 region has 15 residues. CDR1 is MNHNS and CDR2 is SASEGT in the germline V gene. The method was immunoSEQ multiplex PCR; TCRdb's version includes in-frame clones alone and lacks a portion of them. The sample has roughly 55,000 clones, roughly 80% seen once. The receptor was derived from a human donor in a cohort sampled during active COVID-19. The V call is TRBV6-1, the J call TRBJ2-7; tentative D call: TRBD1 (6 bases). Sequencing was performed on peripheral blood. The CDR3 DNA sequence: TGTGCCAGCAGTGAAAACCCGACAGGAATCTACGAGCAGTACTTC. Residues: CASSENPTGIYEQYF.